The clone carrying this T cell receptor beta chain was counted a few times. TCRdb re-analysed the RT-PCR reads in MiXCR, keeping a single row per CDR3 protein. The sample yields hundreds of thousands of distinct CDR3 sequences, 14% seen once. Germline V gene sequence: CDR1 KGHDR, CDR2 SFDVKD. V lost 5 bases to trimming and J lost 0 bases, with 11 bases between them. This CDR3 spans 15 amino acids. Sample: memory CD4+ T cells from blood. This TCR was sampled from a female donor in good health, serving as a healthy control. The chain joins TRBV24-1 to TRBJ2-3; D is unclear. The CDR3 nucleotides are TGTGCCACCAGTGCTAATAGTGACAGCACAGATACGCAGTATTTT. As protein: CATSANSDSTDTQYF.